This TCR beta chain originates from a study of CD8+ T cells in alopecia areata. Study-wide results and caveats: One nonresponder makes the tie between baseline CD8+ expansion and response uncertain.

On this clone: As yet, its antigen is unknown.

The ends were cut back, 3 bases at V and 8 bases at J, with 14 bases in the middle. The CDR3 totals 13 residues. The germline CDR1 and CDR2 sequences are GTSNPN and SVGIG (reference sequence). Regarding treatment: oral pan-JAK inhibitor, 5-10 mg twice daily. Reverse transcription of extracted RNA yielded cDNA, which provided the sequencing template. Assay: immunoSEQ multiplex PCR; the TCRdb copy retains only in-frame clones and omits some. The profile shows about 190,000 clones, around 65% of them singletons. The chain combines TRBV30 with TRBJ2-1, with D unclear. Sequenced here: CD4+ T cells sorted from blood, sampled at week 4, from a patient treated with tofacitinib. This clonotype was sampled from a human donor with alopecia areata. This chain's CDR3 is CAWRGYPVDEQFF. The CDR3 DNA reads TGTGCCTGGAGGGGATATCCCGTCGATGAGCAGTTCTTC.